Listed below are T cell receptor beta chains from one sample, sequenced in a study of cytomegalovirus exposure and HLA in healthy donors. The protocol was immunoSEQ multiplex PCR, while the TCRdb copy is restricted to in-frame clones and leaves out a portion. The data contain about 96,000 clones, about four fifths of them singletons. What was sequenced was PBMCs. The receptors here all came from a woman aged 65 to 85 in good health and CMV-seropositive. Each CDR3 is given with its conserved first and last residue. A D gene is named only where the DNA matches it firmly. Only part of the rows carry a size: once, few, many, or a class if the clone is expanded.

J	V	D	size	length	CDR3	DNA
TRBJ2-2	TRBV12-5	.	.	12	CASGLETGELFF	TGTGCTAGTGGCCTGGAGACCGGGGAGCTGTTTTTT
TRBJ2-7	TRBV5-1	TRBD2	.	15	CASRTSGGNSYEQYF	TGCGCCAGCAGGACTAGCGGAGGGAATTCCTACGAGCAGTACTTC
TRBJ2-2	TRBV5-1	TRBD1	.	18	CASNTGTGVVLGGGELFF	TGCGCCAGCAACACCGGGACAGGGGTCGTTTTAGGTGGCGGGGAGCTGTTTTTT
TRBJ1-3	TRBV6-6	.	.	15	CASSFTAQAGNTIYF	TGTGCCAGCAGTTTCACTGCCCAGGCTGGAAACACCATATATTTT
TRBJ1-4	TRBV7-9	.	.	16	CASSLGWSTLNEKLFF	TGTGCCAGCAGCTTAGGGTGGTCTACCCTCAATGAAAAACTGTTTTTT
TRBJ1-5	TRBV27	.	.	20	CASSNLTRFDRYHSNQPQHF	TGTGCCAGCAGTAACCTGACCCGATTCGACAGATACCATAGCAATCAGCCCCAGCATTTT
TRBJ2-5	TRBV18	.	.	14	CASSPGTGGETQYF	TGTGCCAGCTCACCGGGGACCGGGGGAGAGACCCAGTACTTC
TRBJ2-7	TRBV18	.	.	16	CASSPPAGAVRYEQYF	TGTGCCAGCTCACCTCCCGCGGGGGCAGTCAGGTACGAGCAGTACTTC
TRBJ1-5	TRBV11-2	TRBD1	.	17	CASSPFRLGQGVQPQHF	TGTGCCAGCAGCCCATTTAGGCTGGGACAGGGGGTACAGCCCCAGCATTTT
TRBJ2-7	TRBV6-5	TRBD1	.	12	CATGGSPYEQYF	TGTGCGACAGGGGGCTCTCCCTACGAGCAGTACTTC
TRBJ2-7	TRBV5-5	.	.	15	CASSLVGVGAYEQYF	TGTGCCAGCAGCTTGGTGGGGGTGGGGGCGTACGAGCAGTACTTC
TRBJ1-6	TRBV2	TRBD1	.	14	CASSEGQGWSPLHF	TGTGCCAGCAGTGAAGGACAGGGTTGGTCACCCCTCCACTTT
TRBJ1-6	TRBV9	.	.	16	CASSVDAPGSNSPLHF	TGTGCCAGCAGCGTAGATGCCCCGGGGAGTAATTCACCCCTCCACTTT
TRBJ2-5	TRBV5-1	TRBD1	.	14	CASSRGQVGETQYF	TGCGCCAGCAGCCGGGGACAGGTCGGGGAGACCCAGTACTTC
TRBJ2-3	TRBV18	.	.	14	CASSHGAVPATQYF	TGTGCCAGCTCCCACGGAGCCGTGCCAGCTACGCAGTATTTT
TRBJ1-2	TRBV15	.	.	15	CATSSYFQGIDGYTF	TGTGCCACCAGCAGCTATTTCCAGGGAATTGACGGCTACACCTTC
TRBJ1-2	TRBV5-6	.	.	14	CASNLGMRVFGYTF	TGTGCCAGCAACCTGGGGATGAGGGTTTTTGGCTACACCTTC
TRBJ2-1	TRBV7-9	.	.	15	CASSLLPGFYNEQFF	TGTGCCAGCAGCTTATTGCCAGGGTTTTACAATGAGCAGTTCTTC
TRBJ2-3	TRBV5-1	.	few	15	CASSSRLRVGDTQYF	TGCGCCAGCAGCTCTCGACTCAGAGTCGGGGATACGCAGTATTTT
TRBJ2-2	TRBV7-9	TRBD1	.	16	CASSGTGGTNTGELFF	TGTGCCAGCAGTGGGACAGGGGGGACGAACACCGGGGAGCTGTTTTTT
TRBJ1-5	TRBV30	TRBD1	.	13	CAWSGGGVQPQHF	TGTGCCTGGAGTGGAGGGGGCGTTCAGCCCCAGCATTTT
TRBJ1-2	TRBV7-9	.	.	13	CASSQVFEGGYTF	TGTGCCAGCAGCCAGGTCTTTGAGGGAGGCTACACCTTC
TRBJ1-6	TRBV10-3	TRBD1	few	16	CAISSTTGLRGSPLHF	TGTGCCATCAGTTCCACGACAGGGCTGCGGGGTTCACCCCTCCACTTT
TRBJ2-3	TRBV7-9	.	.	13	CASSFSGPDTQYF	TGTGCCAGCAGCTTCTCAGGGCCCGATACGCAGTATTTT
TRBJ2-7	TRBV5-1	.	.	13	CASSLVSSGEQYF	TGCGCCAGCAGCTTGGTTAGCAGCGGCGAGCAGTACTTC
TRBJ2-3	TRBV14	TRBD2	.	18	CASSQEGRRTSGTDTQYF	TGTGCCAGCAGCCAAGAGGGGCGACGGACTAGCGGAACAGATACGCAGTATTTT
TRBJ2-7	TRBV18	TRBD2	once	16	CASSPSTGTSGIQQYF	TGTGCCAGCTCACCCTCGACAGGGACTAGCGGGATTCAGCAGTACTTC
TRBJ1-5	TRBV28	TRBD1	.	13	CASSYRGPQPQHF	TGTGCCAGCAGTTACAGGGGGCCTCAGCCCCAGCATTTT
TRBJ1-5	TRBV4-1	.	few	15	CASSQGTTPGKAQHF	TGCGCCAGCAGCCAAGGTACGACACCGGGAAAGGCCCAGCATTTT
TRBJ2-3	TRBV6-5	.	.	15	CASRKATGRTDTQYF	TGTGCCAGCAGGAAAGCTACAGGGCGCACAGATACGCAGTATTTT
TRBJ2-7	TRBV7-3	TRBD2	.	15	CASSFGTSGAYEQYF	TGTGCCAGCAGCTTTGGGACTAGCGGGGCCTACGAGCAGTACTTC
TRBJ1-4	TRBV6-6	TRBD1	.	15	CASTSTGTNNEKLFF	TGTGCCAGCACTTCGACAGGGACGAATAATGAAAAACTGTTTTTT
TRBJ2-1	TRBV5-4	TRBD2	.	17	CASSHPTSGGAGNEQFF	TGTGCCAGCAGCCACCCGACTAGCGGGGGGGCGGGGAATGAGCAGTTCTTC
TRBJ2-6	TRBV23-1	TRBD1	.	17	CASSPKATGSGANVLTF	TGCGCCAGCAGTCCAAAGGCGACAGGGTCCGGGGCCAACGTCCTGACTTTC
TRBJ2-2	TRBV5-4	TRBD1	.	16	CASSWETGGSAGELFF	TGTGCCAGCAGCTGGGAGACAGGGGGGTCTGCCGGGGAGCTGTTTTTT
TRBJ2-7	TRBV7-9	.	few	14	CASSYEGDHYEQYF	TGTGCCAGCAGCTATGAGGGAGACCACTACGAGCAGTACTTC
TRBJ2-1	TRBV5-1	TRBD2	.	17	CASSLRLAGGSHNEQFF	TGCGCCAGCAGCTTGCGACTAGCGGGAGGGTCGCACAATGAGCAGTTCTTC
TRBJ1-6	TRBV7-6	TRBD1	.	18	CASSSTGQESSYNSPLHF	TGTGCCAGCAGCTCGACTGGACAGGAGAGCTCCTATAATTCACCCCTCCACTTT
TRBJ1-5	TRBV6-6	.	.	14	CASSRQERNQPQHF	TGTGCCAGCAGTAGGCAGGAACGCAATCAGCCCCAGCATTTT
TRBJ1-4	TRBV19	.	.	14	CASSMEASYEKLFF	TGTGCCAGTAGTATGGAGGCTTCTTATGAAAAACTGTTTTTT